Included here is one T cell receptor (beta chain) sequence, with context. Its antigen is unknown. V was trimmed by 4 bases and J by 1 base, leaving 14 bases between them. The CDR3 extends over 15 amino acids. Per the germline V gene, CDR1 is SGDLS and CDR2 is YYNGEE. Synthetic TCR analog templates were added to each PCR reaction. The repertoire was sequenced with immunoSEQ multiplex PCR; TCRdb's copy has only in-frame clones and lacks some. The table records about 28,000 clones, 80% to 85% of them present only once. Every patient provided from 1 to 8 samples, collected pretreatment and on-treatment. This record comes from a study of PD-L1 blockade in urothelial cancer. Study context: Blood yielded a median of around 150,000 T cells per sample.

Overall study findings and caveats: At 3 weeks on treatment, tumor-associated clones expanded more with durable benefit.

Specimen: PBMCs, collected around atezolizumab (anti-PD-L1) treatment. This TCR derives from a man between 45 and 60 years old with urothelial cancer. J is TRBJ1-2 and V is TRBV9; D call uncertain. CDR3 DNA: TGTGCCAGCAGCCCTGGGAGGGCGAATAACTATGGCTACACCTTC. Translation gives CASSPGRANNYGYTF.